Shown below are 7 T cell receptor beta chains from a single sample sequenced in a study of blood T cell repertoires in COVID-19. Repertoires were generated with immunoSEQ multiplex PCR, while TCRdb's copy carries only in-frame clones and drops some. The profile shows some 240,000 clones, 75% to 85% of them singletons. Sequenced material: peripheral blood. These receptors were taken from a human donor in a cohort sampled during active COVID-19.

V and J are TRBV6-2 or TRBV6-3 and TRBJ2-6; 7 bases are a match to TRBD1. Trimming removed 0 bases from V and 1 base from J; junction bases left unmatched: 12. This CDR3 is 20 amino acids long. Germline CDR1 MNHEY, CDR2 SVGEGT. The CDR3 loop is CASSYSWTGTVPSGANVLTF. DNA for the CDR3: TGTGCCAGCAGTTACTCGTGGACCGGGACAGTACCGTCTGGGGCCAACGTCCTGACTTTC.

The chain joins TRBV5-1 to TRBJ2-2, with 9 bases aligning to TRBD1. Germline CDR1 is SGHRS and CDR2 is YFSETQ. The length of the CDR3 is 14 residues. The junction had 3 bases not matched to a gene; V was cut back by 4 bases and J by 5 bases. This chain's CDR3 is CASSAGQGTGELFF. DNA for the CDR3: TGCGCCAGCAGCGCCGGACAGGGGACCGGGGAGCTGTTTTTT.

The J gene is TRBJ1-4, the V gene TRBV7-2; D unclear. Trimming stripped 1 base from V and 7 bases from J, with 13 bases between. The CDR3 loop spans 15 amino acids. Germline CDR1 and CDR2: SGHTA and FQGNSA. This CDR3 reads CASSLGGDVGEKLFF. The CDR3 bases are TGTGCCAGCAGCTTAGGCGGCGACGTGGGTGAAAAACTGTTTTTT.

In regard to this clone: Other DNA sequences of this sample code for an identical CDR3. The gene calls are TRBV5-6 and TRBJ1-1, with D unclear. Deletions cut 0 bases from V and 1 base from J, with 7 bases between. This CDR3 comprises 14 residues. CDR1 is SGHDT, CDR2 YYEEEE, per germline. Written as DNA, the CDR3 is TGTGCCAGCAGCTTGGATGCAGGGAACACTGAAGCTTTCTTT. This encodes CASSLDAGNTEAFF.

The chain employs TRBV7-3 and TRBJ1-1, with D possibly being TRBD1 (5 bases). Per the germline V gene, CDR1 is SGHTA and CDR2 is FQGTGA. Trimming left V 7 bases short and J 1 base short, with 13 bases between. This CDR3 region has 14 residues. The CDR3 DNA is TGTGCCAGCACCAACAGGATGCCGAACACTGAAGCTTTCTTT. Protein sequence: CASTNRMPNTEAFF.

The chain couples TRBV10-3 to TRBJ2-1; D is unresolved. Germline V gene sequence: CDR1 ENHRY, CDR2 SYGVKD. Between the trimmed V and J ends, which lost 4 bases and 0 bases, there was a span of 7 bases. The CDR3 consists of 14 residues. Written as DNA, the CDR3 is TGTGCCATCAGTGCTGTTAGCTCCTACAATGAGCAGTTCTTC. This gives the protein CAISAVSSYNEQFF.

The CDR3 region has the DNA TGTGCCAGCAGCCCGGGGGGGACAGTGTGGGACACTGAAGCTTTCTTT. Amino acids: CASSPGGTVWDTEAFF. The chain is built from TRBV7-2 and TRBJ1-1; 7 bases are shared with TRBD1. CDR3 length: 16 residues. The V segment lost 5 bases and the J segment 3 bases; nucleotides outside the gene matches: 12. Germline CDR1 SGHTA, CDR2 FQGNSA.